What follows are 3 T cell receptor beta chains derived from one specimen sequenced in a study of T-cell reconstitution after alpha-beta-depleted transplantation in children. Preparation of the TCRbeta library involved a method that used unique molecular identifiers. MiXCR, run by TCRdb on the PCR reads, gives a single entry per CDR3 protein. Among fewer than 200,000 distinct CDR3 sequences listed, 6.5% to 7.5% were seen once. The sample in question was PBMCs from the stem cell graft donor, obtained from the stem cell graft. Receptors originate from a human donor who donated a stem cell graft to a child with Wiskott-Aldrich syndrome.

This clonotype has a count of ten or more. The genes are TRBV10-3 and TRBJ1-2, with D unclear. Germline V gives CDR1 ENHRY, CDR2 SYGVKD. With 10 bases removed from V and 7 bases from J, the gap between germline ends came to 16 bases. The CDR3 is 12 amino acids. CDR3 amino acids: CATRGNSIGYTF. Here the CDR3 DNA reads TGTGCCACCCGCGGGAATAGCATTGGCTACACCTTC.

This clonotype was observed a handful of times. The DNA for the CDR3 is TGTGCCACCAGTGATTTTTCGGGACAGGTTTACCAAGAGACCCAGTACTTC. This gives the protein CATSDFSGQVYQETQYF. The chain carries TRBV24-1 and TRBJ2-5; 8 positions agree with TRBD1. Germline CDR1 KGHDR, CDR2 SFDVKD. This CDR3 has 17 residues. V was clipped by 1 base and J by 0 bases; unmatched bases: 6.

This clonotype was seen many times. The chain couples TRBV10-3 to TRBJ1-5; D is ambiguous. The V gene lost 2 bases and the J gene lost 3 bases, with 8 bases spanning the gap. Looked up from germline, CDR1 is ENHRY and CDR2 is SYGVKD. CDR3 length: 14 amino acids. This chain's CDR3 is CAISEGSSNQPQHF. The CDR3 nucleotides read TGTGCCATCAGTGAGGGCAGTTCCAATCAGCCCCAGCATTTT.